This TCR beta chain was captured by sequencing in a study of graft-versus-host responses after intestinal transplantation. Only in-frame clones appear in the TCRdb table, and some are missing; sequencing was by immunoSEQ multiplex PCR. The sample contains about 89,000 clones, under 95% of which appear only once. This CDR3 has 15 amino acids. CDR1 GTSNPN and CDR2 SVGIG come from the germline V gene (reference sequence). V gave up 2 bases and J gave up 7 bases; unmatched junction bases: 9. Regarding the study as a whole: GvH clones were identified in recipient marrow, with some first appearing in ileum or blood. High graft-versus-host to host-versus-graft clonal ratios were found in allografts of patients who had graft-donor T cell macrochimerism. Peak levels of circulating GvH clones tracked with early post-transplant HvG declines.

This clone has a single count. Its target is unknown. The receptor's source is a human donor who received an intestinal transplant. This specimen consisted of unstimulated CD8+ T cells sorted from spleen or lymph node cells, obtained before intestinal transplant. The chain joins TRBV30 to TRBJ2-2; 8 nucleotides agree with TRBD2. DNA for the CDR3: TGTGCCTGGAGTCAATTCAGGGGACTAGACGGGGAGCTGTTTTTT. As protein: CAWSQFRGLDGELFF. Combining the CDR3 with reference TRBV30 and TRBJ2-2 gives the whole variable domain SQTIHQWPATLVQPVGSPLSLECTVEGTSNPNLYWYRQAAGRGLQLLFYSVGIGQISSEVPQNLSASRPQDRQFILSSKKLLLSDSGFYLCAWSQFRGLDGELFFGEGSRLTVL.